These 9 T cell receptor beta chains share one sample of origin, sequenced in a study of T cell responses to AZD1222 COVID-19 vaccine. Profiling relied on immunoSEQ multiplex PCR, and the TCRdb table lists in-frame clones only, not all of them. The sample records 85,000 to 110,000 clones, about 92% being singletons. The material sequenced was peripheral blood, taken on day 0 of AZD1222 vaccination. These receptors were collected from an adult in good health.

V and J are TRBV7-2 and TRBJ2-3; D is unresolved. V was trimmed by 5 bases and J by 8 bases, leaving 8 bases between them. CDR1 is SGHTA, CDR2 FQGNSA, per germline. The CDR3 is 11 amino acids. The CDR3 sequence is CASSTAFTQYF. The DNA of the CDR3 is TGTGCCAGCAGCACCGCCTTTACGCAGTATTTT.

This chain joins TRBV12-3 or TRBV12-4 and TRBJ1-5; tentative D call: TRBD1 (6 bases). V lost 4 bases and J 6 bases, leaving 7 bases between the germline ends. The CDR3 extends over 12 amino acids. This CDR3 is CASSWGAQPQHF. The CDR3 nucleotides read TGTGCCAGCAGTTGGGGGGCTCAGCCCCAGCATTTT.

This sequence joins TRBV5-4 and TRBJ1-1, with D possibly matching TRBD1 (5 bases). Germline assignment: CDR1 SGHNT and CDR2 YYREEE (reference sequence). V lost 4 bases and J 6 bases, leaving 13 bases between the germline ends. CDR3 length: 13 residues. The CDR3 here is CASSPGGGSEAFF. The CDR3 DNA follows: TGTGCCAGCAGCCCGGGTGGGGGTTCTGAAGCTTTCTTT. Drawing the rest from reference TRBV5-4 and TRBJ1-1, the complete variable domain is ETGVTQSPTHLIKTRGQQVTLRCSSQSGHNTVSWYQQALGQGPQFIFQYYREEENGRGNFPPRFSGLQFPNYSSELNVNALELDDSALYLCASSPGGGSEAFFGQGTRLTVV.

This rearrangement joins TRBV7-9 to TRBJ2-2; no reliable D call. With 1 base removed from V and 8 bases from J, the gap between germline ends came to 5 bases. CDR3 length: 12 amino acids. The V gene's germline CDR1 is SEHNR and CDR2 FQNEAQ (reference sequence). The CDR3 DNA follows: TGTGCCAGCAGCTTAGGATCAGGGGAGCTGTTTTTT. This codes for CASSLGSGELFF.

The chain uses TRBV7-9 and TRBJ1-1, with 11 bases identical to TRBD1. The CDR3 consists of 18 residues. CDR1 is SEHNR and CDR2 is FQNEAQ in the germline V gene (reference sequence). V was pared by 5 bases and J by 5 bases, with 16 bases of the junction left unmatched. The CDR3 sequence: CASSVPLGLDRGRTEAFF. The CDR3 DNA follows: TGTGCCAGCAGCGTACCCCTTGGATTGGACAGGGGGCGTACTGAAGCTTTCTTT. The variable domain in full, with the rest retrieved from reference TRBV7-9 and TRBJ1-1, is DTGVSQNPRHKITKRGQNVTFRCDPISEHNRLYWYRQTLGQGPEFLTYFQNEAQLEKSRLLSDRFSAERPKGSFSTLEIQRTEQGDSAMYLCASSVPLGLDRGRTEAFFGQGTRLTVV.

The CDR3 coding sequence is TGTGCCAGCAGCCCTGAAGACCAGGGGACCCAGTACTTC. Translated: CASSPEDQGTQYF. The chain links TRBV6-2 or TRBV6-3 to TRBJ2-5, with D tentatively TRBD1 (5 bases). The CDR3 is made up of 13 amino acids. Trimming stripped 6 bases from V and 7 bases from J, with 15 bases between. Germline V CDR1 and CDR2: MNHEY, SVGEGT.

The chain is built from TRBV7-8 and TRBJ1-2, with D unclear. With 0 bases removed from V and 6 bases from J, the gap between germline ends came to 11 bases. The CDR3 runs 14 residues. Germline assignment: CDR1 SGHVS and CDR2 FQNEAQ. The CDR3 loop reads CASSLARAGDGYTF. For the CDR3, the DNA is TGTGCCAGCAGCTTAGCGCGGGCGGGTGATGGCTACACCTTC.

This chain uses TRBV4-3 with TRBJ2-7; 9 bases fit TRBD1. The ends lost 0 bases at V and 6 bases at J; junction bases unmatched: 6. Germline V gene sequence: CDR1 LGHNA, CDR2 YSLEER. This CDR3 is 15 amino acids long. CDR3 in DNA: TGCGCCAGCAGCCAAGATAGAGACAGGGGGATCGAGCAGTACTTC. This sequence encodes CASSQDRDRGIEQYF.

V and J are TRBV10-1 and TRBJ1-6; tentatively, D is TRBD1 (6 bases). The germline V and J ends were trimmed by 2 bases and 2 bases, with 10 bases remaining between them. CDR3 length equals 16 residues. CDR1 and CDR2 (germline): WNHNN, SYGVQD (reference sequence). The DNA for the CDR3 is TGCGCCAGCAGTGAGGGACAGTCCACCTATAATTCACCCCTCCACTTT. This codes for CASSEGQSTYNSPLHF.